The 21 T cell receptor beta chains below were found in one sample sequenced in a study of CD8 T cells in ankylosing spondylitis. Each CDR3 protein gets one entry after TCRdb re-called the 5' RACE reads with MiXCR. Of around 340,000 distinct CDR3 sequences listed, around 15% are singletons. The sample was blood, either unsorted or a sorted T cell fraction (not recorded which). Every receptor here comes from a male donor with ankylosing spondylitis or in good health (not recorded which).

The chain couples TRBV15 to TRBJ1-1; D is undetermined. Germline assignment: CDR1 LNHNV and CDR2 YYDKDF (reference sequence). CDR3 length: 14 amino acids. Trimming took off 1 base at V and 8 bases at J, with 14 bases between the two ends. DNA for the CDR3: TGTGCCACCAGCAGAGCTCACCGGGCCCCCGAAGCTTTCTTT. Its protein product is CATSRAHRAPEAFF.

This rearrangement joins TRBV3-1 to TRBJ2-1; D is unclear. The CDR3 runs to 11 residues. The V gene lost 0 bases and the J gene lost 10 bases, with 4 bases spanning the gap. The germline V gene has CDR1 LGHDT and CDR2 YNNKEL (reference sequence). In nucleotides, the CDR3 is TGTGCCAGCAGCCAAGATCACGAGCAGTTCTTC. It codes for CASSQDHEQFF.

The V call is TRBV5-1, the J call TRBJ2-5; TRBD2 agrees at 11 bases. The length of the CDR3 is 16 residues. Germline assignment: CDR1 SGHRS and CDR2 YFSETQ. V shed 4 bases and J 1 base; nucleotides not matched to a gene: 6. The CDR3: CASSKGLAVVQETQYF. CDR3 DNA: TGCGCCAGCAGCAAGGGACTAGCGGTGGTCCAAGAGACCCAGTACTTC.

The J gene is TRBJ2-7, the V gene TRBV5-1; 8 nucleotides line up with TRBD2. CDR1 is SGHRS, CDR2 YFSETQ, per germline. The CDR3 extends over 16 amino acids. Trimming took 2 bases from V and 3 from J; bases not matched to a gene: 10. CDR3 sequence (DNA): TGCGCCAGCAGCTTCCTTGGCGGGGGGCCTCTCTACGAGCAGTACTTC. Translating gives CASSFLGGGPLYEQYF.

This clonotype was counted at least ten times. The chain links TRBV3-1 to TRBJ2-7; D tentatively fits TRBD1 or TRBD2 (5 bases each). Trimming shortened V by 4 bases and J by 7 bases, and 20 bases separated the two germline ends. Germline CDR1 LGHDT, CDR2 YNNKEL (reference sequence). CDR3 length equals 15 residues. The CDR3 protein is CASSPGTLGPQEQYF. The CDR3 DNA reads as TGTGCCAGCAGCCCTGGGACCTTAGGCCCTCAAGAGCAGTACTTC.

This clonotype was detected only a few times. The rearrangement uses TRBV11-2 and TRBJ2-1; D is perhaps TRBD2 (6 bases). Per the germline V gene, CDR1 is SGHAT and CDR2 is FQNNGV. V was pared by 0 bases and J by 4 bases, with 10 bases between. This CDR3 spans 15 amino acids. DNA of the CDR3: TGTGCCAGCAGCTTAGAGGAGGGGAGTTACAATGAGCAGTTCTTC. It is translated as CASSLEEGSYNEQFF.

This rearrangement joins TRBV2 to TRBJ2-7, with no clear D. V dropped 4 bases and J dropped 0 bases, with 7 bases sitting between them. The CDR3 has 13 amino acids. Looked up from germline, CDR1 is SNHLY and CDR2 is FYNNEI. The CDR3 loop reads CASSALPSYEQYF. CDR3 nucleotides: TGTGCCAGCAGTGCCCTCCCCTCCTACGAGCAGTACTTC.

This clonotype has ten or more counts. V and J are TRBV7-9 and TRBJ1-1; D is undetermined. V lost 0 bases and J 1 base, leaving 3 bases between the germline ends. The CDR3 contains 13 residues. Looked up from germline, CDR1 is SEHNR and CDR2 is FQNEAQ (reference sequence). The CDR3 DNA sequence: TGTGCCAGCAGCTTAGCAAGGAACACTGAAGCTTTCTTT. It encodes CASSLARNTEAFF.

V usage is TRBV7-9 and J usage is TRBJ2-6; D ambiguous. Germline loops: CDR1 SEHNR, CDR2 FQNEAQ (reference sequence). The CDR3 covers 14 residues. Trimming removed 7 bases at V and 4 bases at J, with 11 bases between. In nucleotides, the CDR3 is TGTGCCAGCATAACGGTGGCCGGGGCCAACGTCCTGACTTTC. It codes for CASITVAGANVLTF.

V is TRBV12-3 or TRBV12-4 and J is TRBJ2-5; a weak D match, TRBD1 (6 bases). This CDR3 has 15 amino acids. V dropped 4 bases and J dropped 4 bases, with 16 bases sitting between them. CDR3 nucleotides: TGTGCCAGCAGTTCAAAGGCAGGCAGGGGAGAGACCCAGTACTTC. Encoded protein: CASSSKAGRGETQYF.

This clonotype was recorded once. The rearrangement uses TRBV4-1 and TRBJ2-1; unclear D gene. Per germline, CDR1 MGHRA and CDR2 YSYEKL. V dropped 4 bases and J dropped 7 bases, with 23 bases sitting between them. The CDR3 length is 17 residues. CDR3 DNA: TGCGCCAGCAGCCCGGGTGCGGCTAGGAAGGGTGTGAATGAGCAGTTCTTC. Encoded protein: CASSPGAARKGVNEQFF.

This clonotype was found a few times. V and J are TRBV6-1 and TRBJ2-3; the D gene could be TRBD1 or TRBD2 (5 bases each). V dropped 7 bases and J dropped 3 bases, with 20 bases sitting between them. CDR1 and CDR2 (germline): MNHNS, SASEGT. The CDR3 has 16 residues. The CDR3 here is CASNNPGDGETDTQYF. CDR3 bases: TGTGCCAGCAATAACCCCGGGGACGGTGAGACAGATACGCAGTATTTT.

V and J are TRBV6-1 and TRBJ2-7, with D perhaps TRBD2 (6 bases). The germline V gene has CDR1 MNHNS and CDR2 SASEGT. Trimming left V 7 bases short and J 2 bases short, with 15 bases between. This CDR3 is built from 14 residues. The CDR3 region has the DNA TGTGCCAGCACGGAGGGAGTGACGCCCTACGAGCAGTACTTC. Translated: CASTEGVTPYEQYF.

The chain employs TRBV14 and TRBJ2-3, with D possibly called TRBD1 or TRBD2 (6 bases each). V dropped 4 bases and J dropped 0 bases, with 17 bases sitting between them. Germline loops: CDR1 SGHDN, CDR2 FVKESK. The CDR3 has 17 amino acids. The CDR3 spells CASSRLPGAHSTDTQYF. Here the CDR3 DNA reads TGTGCCAGCAGCCGTCTCCCGGGGGCGCATAGCACAGATACGCAGTATTTT. The entire variable domain, with the rest obtained from reference TRBV14 and TRBJ2-3, is as follows: EAGVTQFPSHSVIEKGQTVTLRCDPISGHDNLYWYRRVMGKEIKFLLHFVKESKQDESGMPNNRFLAERTGGTYSTLKVQPAELEDSGVYFCASSRLPGAHSTDTQYFGPGTRLTVL.

This clonotype was counted only a few times. V gene TRBV14 combines with J gene TRBJ2-7, with a weak D call TRBD1 (6 bases). Germline V gene data show CDR1 as SGHDN and CDR2 as FVKESK. V lost 4 bases and J 2 bases, leaving 18 bases between the germline ends. CDR3 length: 16 amino acids. For the CDR3, the DNA is TGTGCCAGCAGCCCATCAATCCGGGACAACCCCTACGAGCAGTACTTC. Protein product: CASSPSIRDNPYEQYF.

The chain recombines TRBV12-3 or TRBV12-4 with TRBJ2-1; TRBD2 matches 12 bases. The CDR3 length is 16 residues. The ends lost 6 bases at V and 5 bases at J; junction bases unmatched: 8. CDR3 in amino acids: CASRGGTSGFNNEQFF. Written as DNA, the CDR3 is TGTGCCAGCAGGGGGGGGACTAGCGGGTTTAACAATGAGCAGTTCTTC.

This clonotype was observed a handful of times. This chain joins TRBV12-3 or TRBV12-4 and TRBJ2-1; 7 nucleotides line up with TRBD1. Losses at the gene ends were 7 bases for V and 2 bases for J; bases not matched to a gene: 11. CDR3 length equals 16 residues. The CDR3 spells CASTLGGRVPYNEQFF. The CDR3 nucleotides read TGTGCCAGCACCCTAGGGGGCAGGGTCCCCTACAATGAGCAGTTCTTC.

The sample holds a few counts of this clonotype. This chain links TRBV5-1 with TRBJ2-3, with a possible D match to TRBD2 (6 bases). The CDR3 spans 14 residues. Germline values: CDR1 SGHRS, CDR2 YFSETQ. V was pared by 4 bases and J by 2 bases, with 11 bases between. This CDR3 reads CASSRGLSTDTQYF. CDR3 bases: TGCGCCAGCAGCCGGGGACTCTCCACAGATACGCAGTATTTT.

This clonotype has just a few counts. The chain has TRBV7-9 and TRBJ2-7, with 12 positions matching TRBD2. This CDR3 spans 15 amino acids. In germline, CDR1 is SEHNR, CDR2 FQNEAQ (reference sequence). The ends lost 1 base at V and 6 bases at J; junction bases unmatched: 4. The CDR3 DNA is TGTGCCAGCAGCTTAGAACTAGCGGGGGGTGCCGAGCAGTACTTC. Its translation is CASSLELAGGAEQYF.

This clonotype showed up just a few times. The rearrangement uses TRBV4-1 and TRBJ1-2; the D gene is possibly TRBD1 (5 bases). CDR1 and CDR2 from the germline V gene are MGHRA and YSYEKL. Trimming left V 0 bases short and J 7 bases short, with 18 bases between. The CDR3 totals 16 residues. The CDR3: CASSQDRGSRWGGYTF. DNA for the CDR3: TGCGCCAGCAGCCAAGATCGGGGGTCCCGCTGGGGTGGCTACACCTTC.

This clonotype was seen a handful of times. The gene calls are TRBV20-1 and TRBJ2-7; TRBD2 matches 12 bases. CDR1 DFQATT and CDR2 SNEGSKA come from the germline V gene (reference sequence). CDR3 length: 16 residues. After removal of 6 bases from V and 2 bases from J, the junction contained 11 bases not matched to a gene. CDR3 amino acids: CSASRTSGARAYEQYF. CDR3 DNA sequence: TGCAGTGCCTCGAGGACTAGCGGGGCCCGAGCCTACGAGCAGTACTTC.